What follows are 29 T cell receptor beta chains derived from one specimen sequenced in a study of shared clonotypes between healthy human individuals (dated by TCRdb to the early 2020s). The protocol used for the library was the immunoSEQ multiplex PCR assay. TCRdb obtained this table from immuneACCESS and retained in-frame rearrangements with V and J assigned. These tables miss some clones; where compared with another copy, unresolved V genes account for less than half of the shortfall, and the remainder is unexplained. Here the sample has over a million clones; 70% to 80% occur a single time. The ten top clones hold roughly 1.5% of the sample. Sequencing was carried out using memory CD4+ T cells sorted from blood. The cell subset or site label corresponds to: CD45RA-negative fraction. Receptors were obtained from a man younger than 30 in good health.

Here the CDR3 reads CSVVSGGSYEQYF. CDR3 coding DNA: TGCAGCGTTGTTTCAGGGGGCTCCTACGAGCAGTACTTC. The V gene is TRBV29-1, the J gene TRBJ2-7; 7 positions match TRBD1. The V segment lost 4 bases and the J segment 0 bases; nucleotides outside the gene matches: 3. The CDR3 runs to 13 residues. Germline V gene lookup returns CDR1 SQVTM and CDR2 ANQGSEA.

The chain employs TRBV5-6 and TRBJ1-5; the match to TRBD1 covers 7 bases. Trimming removed 2 bases from V and 2 bases from J; junction bases left unmatched: 4. The germline V gene encodes CDR1 SGHDT and CDR2 YYEEEE. This CDR3 is 15 amino acids long. This CDR3 reads CASSLLGGGNQPQHF. CDR3 in DNA: TGTGCCAGCAGCTTATTAGGGGGCGGCAATCAGCCCCAGCATTTT.

V usage is TRBV19 and J usage is TRBJ1-1, with 8 bases matching TRBD1. Per germline, CDR1 LNHDA and CDR2 SQIVND (reference sequence). The CDR3 covers 16 residues. Trimming removed 4 bases from V and 1 base from J; junction bases left unmatched: 8. CDR3 loop: CASSTWTGKGNTEAFF. Here the CDR3 DNA reads TGTGCCAGTAGTACATGGACAGGGAAGGGGAACACTGAAGCTTTCTTT.

The V call is TRBV30, the J call TRBJ2-7; TRBD2 might be the D (6 bases). Trimming shortened V by 1 base and J by 3 bases, and 13 bases separated the two germline ends. The length of the CDR3 is 14 residues. Germline loops: CDR1 GTSNPN, CDR2 SVGIG (reference sequence). Here the CDR3 reads CAWSGGVEHYEQYF. The CDR3 bases are TGTGCCTGGAGTGGGGGGGTGGAACACTACGAGCAGTACTTC.

This chain uses TRBV6-6 with TRBJ1-2, with D possibly matching TRBD1 (5 bases). The CDR3 has 14 residues. Germline V lookup: CDR1 MNHNY, CDR2 SVGAGI (reference sequence). V was shortened by 0 bases and J by 4 bases, with 9 bases between the two germline ends. The CDR3 sequence: CASSYSQDTYGYTF. CDR3 nucleotide sequence: TGTGCCAGCAGTTACTCGCAGGACACCTATGGCTACACCTTC.

A remark on this clone: At one boundary the junction diverges from the germline segment, which might be a read error. This chain joins TRBV6-1 and TRBJ1-6, with TRBD1 matching 9 bases. The V gene's germline CDR1 is MNHNS and CDR2 SASEGT. The CDR3 totals 16 residues. CDR3: CASSEWGTGYNSPLHF. For the CDR3, the DNA is TGTGCCAGCAGTGAATGGGGGACAGGGTATAACTCACCCCTCCACTTT.

This chain uses TRBV30 with TRBJ1-6; D is unclear. The V gene lost 4 bases and the J gene lost 10 bases, with 14 bases spanning the gap. CDR1 is GTSNPN, CDR2 SVGIG, per germline (reference sequence). This CDR3 contains 13 residues. CDR3 in amino acids: CAWTPGGRSPLHF. CDR3 DNA sequence: TGTGCCTGGACTCCGGGAGGGAGATCACCCCTCCACTTT. Combining the CDR3 with reference TRBV30 and TRBJ1-6 gives the whole variable domain SQTIHQWPATLVQPVGSPLSLECTVEGTSNPNLYWYRQAAGRGLQLLFYSVGIGQISSEVPQNLSASRPQDRQFILSSKKLLLSDSGFYLCAWTPGGRSPLHFGNGTRLTVT.

The J gene is TRBJ2-1, the V gene TRBV28; TRBD2 matches at 10 bases. This CDR3 has 14 amino acids. In germline, CDR1 is MDHEN, CDR2 SYDVKM. With V trimmed by 10 bases and J by 0 bases, 3 bases remained unmatched. CDR3 residues: CATASGSSYNEQFF. The DNA of the CDR3 is TGTGCCACCGCTAGCGGGAGCTCCTACAATGAGCAGTTCTTC.

The J gene is TRBJ2-7, the V gene TRBV28; 7 bases fit TRBD1. The CDR3 loop spans 12 amino acids. V shed 8 bases and J 3 bases; nucleotides not matched to a gene: 4. Germline CDR1 MDHEN, CDR2 SYDVKM. CDR3 residues: CASGTAVYEQYF. The CDR3, as DNA: TGTGCCAGCGGGACAGCTGTCTACGAGCAGTACTTC.

J is TRBJ2-3 and V is TRBV5-4; tentative D call: TRBD1 (6 bases). The ends were cut back, 4 bases at V and 0 bases at J, with 15 bases in the middle. The CDR3 is 16 amino acids. Germline-derived CDR1 and CDR2 are SGHNT and YYREEE (reference sequence). The CDR3, as DNA: TGTGCCAGCAGCAATACACAGGGTACTAGCACAGATACGCAGTATTTT. This encodes CASSNTQGTSTDTQYF.

The chain employs TRBV30 and TRBJ2-7; either TRBD1 or TRBD2 may fit D (5 bases each). The CDR3 length is 11 residues. Trimming shortened V by 5 bases and J by 2 bases, and 7 bases separated the two germline ends. Germline V CDR1 and CDR2: GTSNPN, SVGIG (reference sequence). CDR3 in amino acids: CAWGTTYEQYF. CDR3 sequence (DNA): TGTGCCTGGGGGACCACCTACGAGCAGTACTTC. Together with reference TRBV30 and TRBJ2-7, the CDR3 gives the full variable domain: SQTIHQWPATLVQPVGSPLSLECTVEGTSNPNLYWYRQAAGRGLQLLFYSVGIGQISSEVPQNLSASRPQDRQFILSSKKLLLSDSGFYLCAWGTTYEQYFGPGTRLTVT.

The chain links TRBV10-3 to TRBJ2-3, with 9 bases identical to TRBD2. CDR1 ENHRY and CDR2 SYGVKD come from the germline V gene. The CDR3 is made up of 11 amino acids. The CDR3 protein is CVVAGGDTQYF. In DNA, the CDR3 is TGTGTCGTGGCGGGGGGGGATACGCAGTATTTT.

This rearrangement joins TRBV5-1 to TRBJ1-1; D may be TRBD1 (5 bases). V lost 5 bases to trimming and J lost 0 bases, with 11 bases between them. The CDR3 is 14 amino acids. CDR1 is SGHRS and CDR2 is YFSETQ in the germline V gene. The CDR3 loop reads CASSEGFMNTEAFF. DNA for the CDR3: TGCGCCAGCAGTGAGGGGTTCATGAACACTGAAGCTTTCTTT. The complete variable domain, with remaining parts taken from reference TRBV5-1 and TRBJ1-1, reads KAGVTQTPRYLIKTRGQQVTLSCSPISGHRSVSWYQQTPGQGLQFLFEYFSETQRNKGNFPGRFSGRQFSNSRSEMNVSTLELGDSALYLCASSEGFMNTEAFFGQGTRLTVV.

CDR3 amino acids: CATSPFVGGRGQYF. The CDR3 region has the DNA TGTGCCACCAGCCCGTTTGTGGGAGGGCGGGGGCAGTACTTC. The V gene is TRBV15, the J gene TRBJ2-7; TRBD2 aligns across 7 bases. The length of the CDR3 is 14 residues. V shed 5 bases, J shed 9 bases, and the junction held 13 bases outside the gene matches. Looked up from germline, CDR1 is LNHNV and CDR2 is YYDKDF (reference sequence). Full variable domain (rest looked up from reference TRBV15 and TRBJ2-7): DAMVIQNPRYQVTQFGKPVTLSCSQTLNHNVMYWYQQKSSQAPKLLFHYYDKDFNNEADTPDNFQSRRPNTSFCFLDIRSPGLGDTAMYLCATSPFVGGRGQYFGPGTRLTVT.

The rearrangement links TRBV9 to TRBJ2-2, with 8 positions matching TRBD1. The trim removed 4 bases at V and 5 bases at J, leaving 7 bases unmatched. The CDR3 spans 15 residues. The V gene's germline CDR1 is SGDLS and CDR2 YYNGEE. This CDR3 is CASSTQGVGTGELFF. CDR3 coding DNA: TGTGCCAGCAGCACACAGGGGGTTGGAACCGGGGAGCTGTTTTTT.

The chain has TRBV27 and TRBJ1-5, with 9 bases matching TRBD1. This CDR3 has 15 amino acids. V lost 2 bases, J lost 3 bases, and 2 bases stayed unmatched. Germline V gene sequence: CDR1 MNHEY, CDR2 SMNVEV (reference sequence). CDR3 in amino acids: CASSLGTGFNQPQHF. CDR3 nucleotides: TGTGCCAGCAGTTTAGGGACAGGGTTCAATCAGCCCCAGCATTTT.

The gene calls are TRBV6-1 and TRBJ2-6; D remains ambiguous. The CDR3 spans 13 residues. Germline V gene sequence: CDR1 MNHNS, CDR2 SASEGT. Trimming cost V 3 bases and J 4 bases, with 4 bases left between them. For the CDR3, the DNA is TGTGCCAGCAGTGAGCAGGGGGCCAACGTCCTGACTTTC. This gives the protein CASSEQGANVLTF.

The rearrangement joins TRBV4-1 to TRBJ2-7; TRBD2 agrees at 12 bases. V lost 3 bases to trimming and J lost 4 bases; unmatched junction nucleotides: 4. This CDR3 comprises 15 residues. Germline-derived CDR1 and CDR2 are MGHRA and YSYEKL. This CDR3 reads CASSQFLAGGYEQYF. The CDR3 DNA reads TGCGCCAGCAGCCAGTTTCTAGCGGGAGGGTACGAGCAGTACTTC.

A word on this clone: Other nucleotide sequences from this sample produce the same CDR3. CDR3 loop: CASSQNSPLHF. The CDR3, as DNA: TGTGCCAGCAGTCAAAATTCACCCCTCCACTTT. The genes are TRBV5-6 and TRBJ1-6, with D uncertain. This CDR3 spans 11 amino acids. Germline V gene lookup returns CDR1 SGHDT and CDR2 YYEEEE. Trimming stripped 5 bases from V and 7 bases from J, with 4 bases between. Filled out from reference TRBV5-6 and TRBJ1-6, the complete variable domain reads DAGVTQSPTHLIKTRGQQVTLRCSPKSGHDTVSWYQQALGQGPQFIFQYYEEEERQRGNFPDRFSGHQFPNYSSELNVNALLLGDSALYLCASSQNSPLHFGNGTRLTVT.

Of note for this clone: Other DNA sequences within the sample encode an identical CDR3. The V call is TRBV5-4, the J call TRBJ2-7; maybe TRBD1 (5 bases). With 1 base removed from V and 1 base from J, the gap between germline ends came to 6 bases. Germline loops: CDR1 SGHNT, CDR2 YYREEE (reference sequence). The CDR3 is 13 residues long. CDR3 sequence: CASSLQGSYEQYF. The CDR3 coding sequence is TGTGCCAGCAGCTTGCAGGGATCCTACGAGCAGTACTTC.

As regards this clone: The junction differs from germline at one of its ends, possibly a read error. The chain recombines TRBV7-8 with TRBJ2-1; possibly TRBD1 for D (6 bases). Germline V gives CDR1 SGHVS, CDR2 FQNEAQ. The CDR3 runs to 13 residues. CDR3 sequence reads: CASGGRGTVERFF. The CDR3 coding sequence is TGTGCCAGCGGCGGCAGGGGAACAGTTGAGCGGTTCTTC.

The chain couples TRBV2 to TRBJ2-3; a possible D gene is TRBD2 (6 bases). The CDR3 is made up of 13 amino acids. Looked up from germline, CDR1 is SNHLY and CDR2 is FYNNEI. V gave up 5 bases and J gave up 1 base, with 7 bases separating them. As DNA, the CDR3 is TGTGCCAGCAGTAGGGAGGGCACAGATACGCAGTATTTT. Its translation is CASSREGTDTQYF.

The gene calls are TRBV7-2 and TRBJ1-1; no clear D gene. Trimming took 4 bases from V and 8 from J, leaving 14 bases between them. Per the germline V gene, CDR1 is SGHTA and CDR2 is FQGNSA. The CDR3 runs to 13 residues. The CDR3 protein is CASSSGARREAFF. The CDR3 DNA follows: TGTGCCAGCAGCTCCGGAGCTCGCCGGGAAGCTTTCTTT. Based on the CDR3 plus reference TRBV7-2 and TRBJ1-1, the full variable domain is GAGVSQSPSNKVTEKGKDVELRCDPISGHTALYWYRQSLGQGLEFLIYFQGNSAPDKSGLPSDRFSAERTGGSVSTLTIQRTQQEDSAVYLCASSSGARREAFFGQGTRLTVV.

The chain joins TRBV10-3 to TRBJ1-1; D not resolved. The V and J ends lost 11 bases and 5 bases respectively, with 18 bases between them. Per germline, CDR1 ENHRY and CDR2 SYGVKD. This CDR3 spans 13 amino acids. The CDR3 loop is CAPKDLLGTEAFF. The CDR3 bases are TGTGCCCCGAAGGACCTACTGGGGACTGAAGCTTTCTTT.

The chain links TRBV2 to TRBJ2-1; D possibly corresponds to TRBD2 (6 bases). V was clipped by 7 bases and J by 7 bases, with 14 bases between them. Germline V CDR1 and CDR2: SNHLY, FYNNEI. CDR3 length: 13 amino acids. CDR3 sequence reads: CASTQTRGNEQFF. The CDR3 DNA reads as TGTGCCAGCACCCAGACTAGGGGTAATGAGCAGTTCTTC.

The chain recombines TRBV4-1 with TRBJ2-1; TRBD1 agrees at 9 bases. This CDR3 comprises 16 residues. Trimming cost V 5 bases and J 0 bases; bases outside gene matches: 5. From germline, CDR1 is MGHRA and CDR2 YSYEKL. CDR3 DNA sequence: TGCGCCAGCAGCTACCACAGGGGGCCCTCCTACAATGAGCAGTTCTTC. It yields the protein CASSYHRGPSYNEQFF.

This chain joins TRBV30 and TRBJ1-3; 7 bases fit TRBD1. CDR1 is GTSNPN, CDR2 SVGIG, per germline (reference sequence). The V and J ends lost 4 bases and 0 bases, in that order; junction bases with no gene match: 3. This CDR3 contains 14 residues. In DNA, the CDR3 is TGTGCCTGGAAACAGGGGAGCTCTGGAAACACCATATATTTT. It encodes CAWKQGSSGNTIYF.

The chain uses TRBV18 and TRBJ1-3; D perhaps matches TRBD1 (6 bases). The CDR3 extends over 17 amino acids. The germline V gene has CDR1 KGHSH and CDR2 LQKENI. Between the trimmed V and J ends, which lost 1 base and 4 bases, there was a span of 17 bases. As DNA, the CDR3 is TGTGCCAGCTCACCACTGGAGGACAGAATCTCCGGAAACACCATATATTTT. Translated, it gives CASSPLEDRISGNTIYF.

This clone has more than one count but fewer than ten. This rearrangement joins TRBV30 to TRBJ2-5; D unresolved. V was clipped by 1 base and J by 5 bases, with 11 bases between them. CDR3 length: 13 amino acids. CDR1 and CDR2 from the germline V gene are GTSNPN and SVGIG (reference sequence). The chain's CDR3 is CAWSGVIGETQYF. CDR3 in DNA: TGTGCCTGGAGTGGTGTCATTGGGGAGACCCAGTACTTC.